This T cell receptor (beta chain) was retrieved from a study of cytomegalovirus exposure and HLA in healthy donors. A word on this clone: The sample holds other DNA sequences that translate to the same CDR3.

The germline V and J ends were trimmed by 0 bases and 2 bases, with 7 bases remaining between them. The germline V gene has CDR1 SGHRS and CDR2 YFSETQ. This CDR3 has 14 residues. Assay: immunoSEQ multiplex PCR; the TCRdb copy retains only in-frame clones and omits some. The repertoire includes more than 100,000 clones, 88% of them detected once, and 1.4% to 1.5% sits in the top ten. The sample consisted of PBMCs. The rearrangement joins TRBV5-1 to TRBJ2-3; a weak D match, TRBD2 (6 bases). The receptor's source is a man aged 30 to 39 in good health and CMV-seronegative. DNA for the CDR3: TGCGCCAGCAGCTTGGGGGGACTCACAGATACGCAGTATTTT. Amino acids: CASSLGGLTDTQYF.